Presented here are 17 T cell receptor beta chains from one specimen sequenced in a study of cytomegalovirus exposure and HLA in healthy donors. The PCR made use of 60 Vbeta and 13 Jbeta primers. TCRdb's copy holds only in-frame clones and misses some; the assay was immunoSEQ multiplex PCR. Here the sample spans 140,000 to 150,000 clones, over 70% being singletons. The sequencing input was PBMCs. The receptors were gathered from a woman aged 40 to 49 in good health and CMV-seropositive.

This clone was seen just once. This chain connects TRBV18 to TRBJ2-3, with 9 bases matching TRBD2. The germline CDR1 and CDR2 sequences are KGHSH and LQKENI. The CDR3 sequence is 17 residues long. The J segment lost 0 bases and the V segment lost 3 bases, leaving 7 bases of the junction unmatched. DNA for the CDR3: TGTGCCAGCTCACCGAGGGCGGGGGGGCCTAGCACAGATACGCAGTATTTT. This encodes CASSPRAGGPSTDTQYF.

The rearrangement uses TRBV5-1 and TRBJ2-1; TRBD2 matches at 13 bases. V dropped 1 base and J dropped 4; count of bases not matched to a gene: 5. The CDR3 has 17 residues. Germline CDR1 is SGHRS and CDR2 is YFSETQ. CDR3 in DNA: TGCGCCAGCAGCTTGTATACTAGCGGGGGGGCGTACAATGAGCAGTTCTTC. It specifies CASSLYTSGGAYNEQFF. The full variable domain, in which reference TRBV5-1 and TRBJ2-1 provide the parts outside the CDR3, is KAGVTQTPRYLIKTRGQQVTLSCSPISGHRSVSWYQQTPGQGLQFLFEYFSETQRNKGNFPGRFSGRQFSNSRSEMNVSTLELGDSALYLCASSLYTSGGAYNEQFFGPGTRLTVL.

This sequence joins TRBV27 and TRBJ2-7; TRBD2 agrees at 11 bases. The CDR3 totals 15 residues. The germline CDR1 and CDR2 sequences are MNHEY and SMNVEV (reference sequence). V lost 6 bases, J lost 3 bases, and 7 bases stayed unmatched. The CDR3 spells CASSLTSGNIYEQYF. CDR3 DNA: TGTGCCAGCAGCCTGACTAGCGGGAACATCTACGAGCAGTACTTC.

This sequence joins TRBV27 and TRBJ1-2; perhaps TRBD1 as D (5 bases). The CDR3 runs 13 residues. Per germline, CDR1 MNHEY and CDR2 SMNVEV (reference sequence). The germline V and J ends were trimmed by 2 bases and 4 bases, with 8 bases remaining between them. This CDR3 reads CASSLRGVYGYTF. DNA for the CDR3: TGTGCCAGCAGTTTACGGGGGGTCTATGGCTACACCTTC.

The chain is built from TRBV2 and TRBJ2-7, with TRBD1 as a possible D gene (5 bases). V lost 6 bases, J lost 4 bases, and 13 bases lay in between. The CDR3 has 13 residues. Per germline, CDR1 SNHLY and CDR2 FYNNEI. CDR3 in amino acids: CASRTALRYEQYF. The CDR3 bases are TGTGCCAGCAGGACAGCCTTAAGGTACGAGCAGTACTTC.

This clone was seen more than once but under ten times. V usage is TRBV6-1 and J usage is TRBJ1-5; D gene uncertain. Germline V CDR1 and CDR2: MNHNS, SASEGT. This CDR3 is 14 amino acids long. Trimming took 5 bases from V and 7 from J, leaving 15 bases between them. CDR3 sequence: CASSQEGGWQPQHF. For the CDR3, the DNA is TGTGCCAGCAGTCAGGAAGGAGGGTGGCAGCCCCAGCATTTT.

This clone was seen only a few times. The chain couples TRBV5-1 to TRBJ2-7; 9 bases align to TRBD1. V gave up 4 bases and J gave up 3 bases; unmatched junction bases: 5. Germline V gene sequence: CDR1 SGHRS, CDR2 YFSETQ. The CDR3 covers 14 residues. The CDR3 region has the DNA TGCGCCAGCAGCCCGGGACAGGGAGGCTACGAGCAGTACTTC. This encodes CASSPGQGGYEQYF.

The chain employs TRBV30 and TRBJ1-1, with a possible D match to TRBD1 (6 bases). V was clipped by 2 bases and J by 5 bases, with 6 bases between them. Germline assignment: CDR1 GTSNPN and CDR2 SVGIG (reference sequence). CDR3 length: 11 residues. The CDR3 loop reads CAWSQGTEAFF. The CDR3 DNA sequence: TGTGCCTGGAGTCAGGGGACTGAAGCTTTCTTT.

The rearrangement uses TRBV7-9 and TRBJ1-2, with 7 bases aligning to TRBD1. CDR3 length equals 15 residues. V lost 5 bases and J lost 7; bases outside the gene matches: 13. The V gene's germline CDR1 is SEHNR and CDR2 FQNEAQ (reference sequence). DNA for the CDR3: TGTGCCAGCAGCCCCCGCCTCGGACAGGCTGGTGGCTACACCTTC. Protein sequence: CASSPRLGQAGGYTF.

V gene TRBV11-3 combines with J gene TRBJ2-1, with 7 bases fitting TRBD1. The length of the CDR3 is 16 residues. V shed 5 bases and J 7 bases; nucleotides not matched to a gene: 14. Germline V gene data show CDR1 as SGHNT and CDR2 as YENEEA. The CDR3 region is CASSPRGPGPANEQFF. The CDR3, as DNA: TGTGCCAGCAGCCCTAGGGGGCCGGGACCAGCTAATGAGCAGTTCTTC.

As DNA, the CDR3 is TGCGCCAGCAGCTTGGTCCCAGCGGGGGGTATAGATGAGCAGTTCTTC. Translation gives CASSLVPAGGIDEQFF. The J gene is TRBJ2-1, the V gene TRBV5-1; 9 nucleotides match TRBD2. The CDR3 length is 16 residues. The germline V gene encodes CDR1 SGHRS and CDR2 YFSETQ. Germline trimming cut 0 bases from V and 8 bases from J; bases unmatched to any gene: 9.

The chain joins TRBV4-1 to TRBJ2-3; 7 bases line up with TRBD1. Unmatched junction bases numbered 11, after V lost 0 bases and J lost 5 bases. Germline CDR1 is MGHRA and CDR2 is YSYEKL. The CDR3 is 17 residues long. Here the CDR3 DNA reads TGCGCCAGCAGCCAAGATGTCGGCAGGGGGAAAAGAGATACGCAGTATTTT. Its protein is CASSQDVGRGKRDTQYF.

V is TRBV30 and J is TRBJ1-2; a weak D match, TRBD1 (6 bases). V lost 0 bases, J lost 6 bases, and 14 bases lay in between. The CDR3 loop spans 14 amino acids. In germline, CDR1 is GTSNPN, CDR2 SVGIG (reference sequence). The CDR3 DNA sequence: TGTGCCTGGAGTGTACGAACAGGGCTCCATGGCTACACCTTC. Encoded protein: CAWSVRTGLHGYTF.

The chain has TRBV4-1 and TRBJ1-2; the match to TRBD1 covers 8 bases. This CDR3 is built from 15 residues. Germline V gene lookup returns CDR1 MGHRA and CDR2 YSYEKL. Trimming cost V 1 base and J 4 bases; bases outside gene matches: 5. The CDR3 here is CASSQGGQDIYGYTF. The CDR3 region has the DNA TGCGCCAGCAGCCAAGGGGGACAGGACATCTATGGCTACACCTTC.

The chain has TRBV6-1 and TRBJ1-3; TRBD1 might be the D (6 bases). The CDR3 contains 13 residues. CDR1 MNHNS and CDR2 SASEGT come from the germline V gene. Trimming pared 4 bases from V and 8 bases from J, leaving 12 bases between. The CDR3 protein is CASSGAGAHTIYF. Written as DNA, the CDR3 is TGTGCCAGCAGTGGGGCAGGGGCACACACCATATATTTT.

This clone was counted only a few times. The chain employs TRBV7-3 and TRBJ1-2; TRBD1 is a possible D gene (6 bases). The CDR3 totals 12 residues. Germline lookup yields CDR1 SGHTA and CDR2 FQGTGA. Trimming stripped 4 bases from V and 7 bases from J, with 10 bases between. The CDR3 sequence: CASSSGVAGYTF. CDR3 nucleotides: TGTGCCAGCAGCTCAGGGGTCGCTGGCTACACCTTC.

The V and J genes are TRBV19 and TRBJ1-1; D remains ambiguous. The CDR3 covers 12 residues. CDR1 and CDR2 (germline): LNHDA, SQIVND (reference sequence). V dropped 3 bases and J dropped 5 bases, with 7 bases sitting between them. The CDR3 region has the DNA TGTGCCAGTAGTATCGGGAGGACTGAAGCTTTCTTT. It translates to CASSIGRTEAFF.